This T cell receptor (beta chain) was recovered during a study of PD-1 blockade in mismatch repair-deficient tumors. Background on the study: Patients had about eleven mismatch repair-deficient cancer types and were previously treated and progressing. Overall study results and limits: After pembrolizumab, tumor-resident clones rose rapidly, then generally contracted before radiologic responses.

Comment on this clone: Antigen unknown.

Mismatch repair deficiency was confirmed in all patients, by PCR or immunohistochemistry. TCRs were sequenced from a few patients responding to pembrolizumab. This table comes from immunoSEQ multiplex PCR, and its TCRdb copy is limited to in-frame clones, with some not included. The data hold under 50,000 clones, with over 80% observed a single time. Germline CDR1 and CDR2: MDHEN and SYDVKM. The CDR3 runs 15 residues. With 7 bases clipped from V and 8 bases from J, the junction kept 11 bases outside the gene matches. The receptor was isolated from an adult with mismatch repair-deficient cancer. Sequencing used PBMCs, obtained 38 to 40 weeks after starting pembrolizumab. The J gene is TRBJ2-1, the V gene TRBV28; 10 bases align to TRBD1. The chain's CDR3 is CASTPRDRGPDEQFF. The DNA for the CDR3 is TGTGCCAGCACCCCCCGGGACAGGGGTCCCGATGAGCAGTTCTTC.